This T cell receptor (beta chain) was recovered during a study of response to subunit inactivated influenza vaccine. This clonotype showed up just a few times. Its antigen is unknown. Study observations and caveats: Each seasonal influenza vaccination recruits few new T cells, the authors suggested.

TCRdb reprocessed the RT-PCR reads via MiXCR and lists one record per CDR3 protein. Of some 480,000 distinct CDR3 sequences detected, roughly 11% appear once; the ten largest clones hold roughly 12%. The germline gives CDR1 SQVTM, CDR2 ANQGSEA. The ends were cut back, 7 bases at V and 10 bases at J, with 25 bases in the middle. This CDR3 spans 14 amino acids. This TCR derives from a man between 50 and 59 years old who received an inactivated influenza vaccine. The V gene is TRBV29-1, the J gene TRBJ2-5; perhaps TRBD2 as D (7 bases). The sample here was PBMCs from blood, taken roughly 6 weeks after vaccination. CDR3 DNA sequence: TGCAGCGCCGAAGGGGTTTTCGGGGGGCGTAGCCAGTACTTC. Its protein is CSAEGVFGGRSQYF.